The 7 T cell receptor beta chains below all came from one sample that was sequenced in a study of blood T cell repertoires in COVID-19 (dated by TCRdb to between 2020 and 2021). Libraries were made using the immunoSEQ multiplex PCR assay. Drawn from immuneACCESS, this table holds only the in-frame rearrangements with V and J called that TCRdb kept. Clones are partly lost; checked studies trace under half to an unresolved V gene and leave the rest unexplained. Present in this sample are some 160,000 clones, more than 70% of which were seen just once. The ten largest account for roughly 2% of the sample. Sequenced input: peripheral blood. These receptors originate from a man in his forties or fifties who had recovered from COVID-19.

The chain couples TRBV3-1 (or the pseudogene TRBV3-2) to TRBJ2-6; a possible D gene is TRBD1 (5 bases). The CDR3 length is 16 residues. The germline V gene has CDR1 LGHDT and CDR2 YNNKEL (reference sequence). Trimming cost V 4 bases and J 1 base, with 11 bases left between them. In nucleotides, the CDR3 is TGTGCCAGCAGCCTCATTGACAGTTCTGGGGCCAACGTCCTGACTTTC. Amino acid sequence: CASSLIDSSGANVLTF.

This clone was recorded a few times. This sequence joins TRBV18 and TRBJ2-7; D perhaps matches TRBD2 (5 bases). The CDR3 consists of 12 residues. Trimming pared 3 bases from V and 2 bases from J, leaving 5 bases between. Germline V gene data show CDR1 as KGHSH and CDR2 as LQKENI. CDR3 DNA: TGTGCCAGCTCACCCGGGGCCTACGAGCAGTACTTC. Translated: CASSPGAYEQYF.

The genes are TRBV20-1 and TRBJ2-7, with D possibly being TRBD2 (6 bases). Trimming stripped 3 bases from V and 6 bases from J, with 21 bases between. Germline CDR1 DFQATT, CDR2 SNEGSKA (reference sequence). This CDR3 has 15 amino acids. The CDR3 loop reads CSASGLVGRGAEQYF. The CDR3 DNA reads TGCAGTGCTAGTGGGCTAGTTGGGCGGGGAGCCGAGCAGTACTTC.

In nucleotides, the CDR3 is TGCGCCAGCAGCTTTTTAGGGCAGGGGAAGTTCTTC. It encodes CASSFLGQGKFF. This rearrangement joins TRBV5-1 to TRBJ2-1, with D maybe TRBD1 (6 bases). The V end lost 2 bases, the J end lost 14 bases, and 14 bases lay between the germline ends. The germline gives CDR1 SGHRS, CDR2 YFSETQ. The CDR3 is made up of 12 amino acids.

The CDR3 DNA reads TGCGCCAGCAGCTTGGGGCAGAACGGGCAAGAGACCCAGTACTTC. It codes for CASSLGQNGQETQYF. The chain recombines TRBV5-1 with TRBJ2-5; D unclear. CDR1 and CDR2 (germline): SGHRS, YFSETQ. This CDR3 is 15 amino acids long. V shed 0 bases and J shed 2 bases, with 11 bases lying between them.

The chain employs TRBV9 and TRBJ1-3, with D maybe TRBD1 (5 bases). In germline, CDR1 is SGDLS, CDR2 YYNGEE. V was cut by 4 bases and J by 4 bases, with 15 bases left in between. This CDR3 spans 15 amino acids. The CDR3 region has the DNA TGTGCCAGCAGCCCCCAGGGAGGGGTAGGAAACACCATATATTTT. It is translated as CASSPQGGVGNTIYF.

The DNA of the CDR3 is TGTGCCAGTGCGGCCAGCAATCAGCCCCAGCATTTT. Protein sequence: CASAASNQPQHF. V gene TRBV2 combines with J gene TRBJ1-5; the D is unclear. The CDR3 is 12 residues long. Germline CDR1 reads SNHLY; CDR2 reads FYNNEI. The V end was cut by 9 bases, the J end by 1 base, with 7 bases between.